Each of the 28 T cell receptor beta chains below was sequenced from the same sample in a study of blood T cell repertoires in COVID-19. Method: immunoSEQ multiplex PCR; TCRdb's copy keeps in-frame clones and lacks some. The sample includes 150,000 to 200,000 clones, about 91% seen only once; the top ten take around 0.77%. Material: PBMCs or T cells enriched from blood (not recorded which). All receptors come from a woman aged 18 to 35 who had recovered from COVID-19.

The CDR3 bases are TGTGCCAGCAGTTCTAGCGATCAAGAGACCCAGTACTTC. Translating it yields CASSSSDQETQYF. The chain combines TRBV7-9 with TRBJ2-5; D might be TRBD2 (6 bases). Between the trimmed V and J ends, which lost 6 bases and 2 bases, there was a span of 10 bases. The CDR3 contains 13 residues. Germline V CDR1 and CDR2: SEHNR, FQNEAQ (reference sequence).

The rearrangement uses TRBV9 and TRBJ2-2; 8 nucleotides match TRBD1. The CDR3 consists of 16 residues. Looked up from germline, CDR1 is SGDLS and CDR2 is YYNGEE. J lost 8 bases, V lost 4 bases, and 13 bases had no gene match. The CDR3 nucleotides read TGTGCCAGCAGCCCTGGACAGGGAGGCCTGTCGGGGGAGCTGTTTTTT. This translates into CASSPGQGGLSGELFF.

The chain is built from TRBV11-3 and TRBJ2-3; 11 nucleotides agree with TRBD2. This CDR3 contains 17 residues. CDR1 and CDR2 (germline): SGHNT, YENEEA. J lost 7 bases, V lost 6 bases, and 15 bases had no gene match. The chain's CDR3 is CASRSGARTSGLHTQYF. In DNA, the CDR3 is TGTGCCAGCAGATCCGGGGCTAGGACTAGCGGGCTTCATACGCAGTATTTT.

CDR3: CASRRDRVYEKLFF. Here the CDR3 DNA reads TGCGCCAGCAGACGGGACAGGGTATATGAAAAACTGTTTTTT. The V call is TRBV5-1, the J call TRBJ1-4, with TRBD1 matching 9 bases. Germline loops: CDR1 SGHRS, CDR2 YFSETQ. This CDR3 has 14 residues. The V gene end was trimmed by 5 bases and the J gene end by 6 bases; junction bases not matched to a gene: 5.

This clone has a single count. CDR3 sequence: CASSLSGGVGNQPQHF. The CDR3 DNA follows: TGTGCCAGCAGCTTGTCGGGAGGGGTGGGCAATCAGCCCCAGCATTTT. The chain uses TRBV11-2 and TRBJ1-5; D is possibly TRBD1 (5 bases). V lost 3 bases to trimming and J lost 2 bases, with 14 bases between them. Germline V lookup: CDR1 SGHAT, CDR2 FQNNGV. The CDR3 is 16 residues long.

The chain employs TRBV4-1 and TRBJ2-2; no clear D. The V gene lost 4 bases and the J gene lost 1 base, with 19 bases spanning the gap. The CDR3 runs to 18 residues. Germline values: CDR1 MGHRA, CDR2 YSYEKL. DNA of the CDR3: TGCGCCAGCAGCCGACCCAAGGCCCAGGCAATGAACACCGGGGAGCTGTTTTTT. This translates into CASSRPKAQAMNTGELFF.

CDR3 sequence: CASSQGFSGANVLTF. The CDR3 nucleotides are TGTGCCAGCAGCCAGGGGTTCTCTGGGGCCAACGTCCTGACTTTC. The chain joins TRBV9 to TRBJ2-6; a possible D gene is TRBD1 (6 bases). V was shortened by 4 bases and J by 0 bases, with 8 bases between the two germline ends. The germline gives CDR1 SGDLS, CDR2 YYNGEE. The CDR3 spans 15 residues.

This chain joins TRBV3-1 (or the pseudogene TRBV3-2) and TRBJ2-2; D gene unclear. In germline, CDR1 is LGHDT, CDR2 YNNKEL (reference sequence). This CDR3 has 15 amino acids. V lost 4 bases and J 1 base, leaving 10 bases between the germline ends. This CDR3 is CASSLRQWNTGELFF. CDR3 coding DNA: TGTGCCAGCAGCCTCCGACAATGGAACACCGGGGAGCTGTTTTTT.

The chain combines TRBV27 with TRBJ1-2; D is uncertain. The V end was cut by 5 bases, the J end by 7 bases, with 20 bases between. The germline V gene encodes CDR1 MNHEY and CDR2 SMNVEV (reference sequence). The CDR3 contains 15 residues. In DNA, the CDR3 is TGTGCCAGCAGTCCCTCCCCGTCAAGGGCGGGTGGCTACACCTTC. Encoded protein: CASSPSPSRAGGYTF.

V and J are TRBV6-4 and TRBJ2-1; TRBD2 matches 8 bases. This CDR3 is 15 amino acids long. Losses at the gene ends were 5 bases for V and 8 bases for J; bases not matched to a gene: 11. Germline CDR1 MRHNA, CDR2 SNTAGT. In nucleotides, the CDR3 is TGTGCCAGCAGTACCGGGACTAGACCCTCGGATGAGCAGTTCTTC. It yields the protein CASSTGTRPSDEQFF.

This chain uses TRBV5-1 with TRBJ1-1; 8 bases map to TRBD1. This CDR3 is built from 16 residues. V shed 4 bases, J shed 7 bases, and the junction held 15 bases outside the gene matches. CDR1 is SGHRS, CDR2 YFSETQ, per germline. CDR3 in DNA: TGCGCCAGCAGCCCACGGACAGGGAATTTAATAGGTGAAGCTTTCTTT. Its protein is CASSPRTGNLIGEAFF. Together with reference TRBV5-1 and TRBJ1-1, the CDR3 gives the full variable domain: KAGVTQTPRYLIKTRGQQVTLSCSPISGHRSVSWYQQTPGQGLQFLFEYFSETQRNKGNFPGRFSGRQFSNSRSEMNVSTLELGDSALYLCASSPRTGNLIGEAFFGQGTRLTVV.

The chain combines TRBV7-2 with TRBJ1-1; D call uncertain. The CDR3 loop spans 14 amino acids. The germline V gene encodes CDR1 SGHTA and CDR2 FQGNSA. Trimming stripped 1 base from V and 5 bases from J, with 11 bases between. CDR3 coding DNA: TGTGCCAGCAGCTTAGAATCGCGAAGAACTGAAGCTTTCTTT. This codes for CASSLESRRTEAFF.

The chain joins TRBV27 to TRBJ2-1; D possibly corresponds to TRBD2 (5 bases). Germline V gene data show CDR1 as MNHEY and CDR2 as SMNVEV (reference sequence). V gave up 5 bases and J gave up 6 bases, with 14 bases separating them. CDR3 size: 14 residues. CDR3 DNA: TGTGCCAGCAGTCGGAGCGAGGGAGCCAATGAGCAGTTCTTC. This translates into CASSRSEGANEQFF.

V gene TRBV5-5 combines with J gene TRBJ2-5; TRBD1 might be the D (6 bases). Germline lookup yields CDR1 SGHKS and CDR2 YYEKEE (reference sequence). This CDR3 region has 14 residues. V dropped 2 bases and J dropped 0 bases, with 8 bases sitting between them. DNA of the CDR3: TGTGCCAGCAGCTTTGGACAGAACCAAGAGACCCAGTACTTC. As protein: CASSFGQNQETQYF. Full variable domain (rest looked up from reference TRBV5-5 and TRBJ2-5): DAGVTQSPTHLIKTRGQQVTLRCSPISGHKSVSWYQQVLGQGPQFIFQYYEKEERGRGNFPDRFSARQFPNYSSELNVNALLLGDSALYLCASSFGQNQETQYFGPGTRLLVL.

This clone turned up a few times. Here the CDR3 DNA reads TGTGCCAGCAGCTTAGTGGCTACTAGCGGCTCCTACGAGCAGTACTTC. Its translation: CASSLVATSGSYEQYF. This chain links TRBV7-6 with TRBJ2-7; 8 bases fit TRBD2. V shed 1 base and J 0 bases; nucleotides not matched to a gene: 5. This CDR3 contains 16 residues. The V gene's germline CDR1 is SGHVS and CDR2 FNYEAQ.

This sequence joins TRBV29-1 and TRBJ2-7; 10 bases agree with TRBD1. This CDR3 is built from 14 residues. The V segment lost 5 bases and the J segment 7 bases; nucleotides outside the gene matches: 11. Germline CDR1 and CDR2: SQVTM and ANQGSEA. This CDR3 reads CSVRQGAVSREQYF. The CDR3 DNA reads TGCAGCGTTAGACAGGGGGCCGTTTCCCGTGAGCAGTACTTC.

V is TRBV5-1 and J is TRBJ1-1; perhaps TRBD1 as D (5 bases). There are 14 residues in the CDR3. The V and J ends lost 4 bases and 2 bases respectively, with 12 bases between them. Germline lookup yields CDR1 SGHRS and CDR2 YFSETQ. CDR3 bases: TGCGCCAGCAGCCCCTCCCAGGGAAACACTGAAGCTTTCTTT. Its protein product is CASSPSQGNTEAFF.

The rearrangement uses TRBV4-2 and TRBJ2-1; D possibly corresponds to TRBD1 (6 bases). Deletions cut 1 base from V and 6 bases from J, with 10 bases between. This CDR3 has 14 residues. The germline V gene has CDR1 LGHNA and CDR2 YNFKEQ. The CDR3 sequence is CASSQGGPGNEQFF. CDR3 nucleotide sequence: TGTGCCAGCAGCCAAGGGGGGCCGGGCAATGAGCAGTTCTTC.

The chain uses TRBV7-2 and TRBJ2-5, with 9 bases fitting TRBD2. Germline V gene data show CDR1 as SGHTA and CDR2 as FQGNSA. The CDR3 is 15 residues long. The junction had 6 bases not matched to a gene; V was cut back by 2 bases and J by 5 bases. This chain's CDR3 is CASSLWREGWETQYF. DNA for the CDR3: TGTGCCAGCAGCTTATGGCGGGAGGGATGGGAGACCCAGTACTTC.

This clone came up once. The chain employs TRBV7-9 and TRBJ2-1, with TRBD1 matching over 7 bases. The V and J ends lost 3 bases and 3 bases, in that order; junction bases with no gene match: 11. Germline V gene data show CDR1 as SEHNR and CDR2 as FQNEAQ (reference sequence). CDR3 length equals 17 residues. The CDR3 spells CASSFEGQPYHYNEQFF. CDR3 nucleotide sequence: TGTGCCAGCAGCTTTGAGGGACAGCCCTACCACTACAATGAGCAGTTCTTC.

J is TRBJ2-6 and V is TRBV5-4, with TRBD1 as a possible D gene (6 bases). V was cut by 1 base and J by 13 bases, with 18 bases left in between. The CDR3 is 15 amino acids. Germline V lookup: CDR1 SGHNT, CDR2 YYREEE (reference sequence). The CDR3 is CASSLSTGPLQVLTF. The DNA of the CDR3 is TGTGCCAGCAGCTTGTCAACAGGGCCCCTACAGGTCCTGACTTTC.

V gene TRBV11-1 combines with J gene TRBJ2-1; 9 nucleotides match TRBD2. The CDR3 is 15 residues long. CDR1 is SGHAT, CDR2 FQDESV, per germline (reference sequence). Unmatched junction bases numbered 8, after V lost 3 bases and J lost 8 bases. The DNA for the CDR3 is TGTGCCAGCAGCTTCGTAGGACTAGCGTCCGATGAGCAGTTCTTC. This translates into CASSFVGLASDEQFF.

This clone was found a few times. V and J are TRBV4-3 and TRBJ2-7, with TRBD1 as a possible D gene (5 bases). The CDR3 sequence is 15 residues long. Germline lookup yields CDR1 LGHNA and CDR2 YSLEER. V gave up 1 base and J gave up 2 bases, with 12 bases separating them. CDR3 nucleotides: TGCGCCAGCAGCCAAGTGGCAGGGATCCCCTACGAGCAGTACTTC. This encodes CASSQVAGIPYEQYF.

The chain is built from TRBV2 and TRBJ2-2; TRBD1 matches 8 bases. This CDR3 is built from 14 residues. J lost 8 bases, V lost 2 bases, and 4 bases had no gene match. Germline V gene data show CDR1 as SNHLY and CDR2 as FYNNEI. This CDR3 is CASSELQGVGELFF. CDR3 in DNA: TGTGCCAGCAGTGAACTACAGGGGGTGGGGGAGCTGTTTTTT.

DNA for the CDR3: TGTGCCAGCAGTCGACAGTCCTACGAGCAGTACTTC. Its protein is CASSRQSYEQYF. The chain employs TRBV12-3 or TRBV12-4 and TRBJ2-7; the D gene is possibly TRBD1 (5 bases). The CDR3 sequence is 12 residues long. V was pared by 5 bases and J by 1 base, with 6 bases between.

CDR3 amino acids: CASSDRGSSYNEQFF. CDR3 coding DNA: TGTGCCAGCAGCGACAGGGGAAGCTCCTACAATGAGCAGTTCTTC. The gene calls are TRBV7-3 and TRBJ2-1; 8 bases match TRBD1. Germline trimming cut 5 bases from V and 0 bases from J; bases unmatched to any gene: 3. CDR1 SGHTA and CDR2 FQGTGA come from the germline V gene. This CDR3 contains 15 residues.

This sequence joins TRBV7-3 and TRBJ2-3, with TRBD2 identical over 11 bases. This CDR3 comprises 16 residues. Germline assignment: CDR1 SGHTA and CDR2 FQGTGA. Trimming took 5 bases from V and 1 from J; bases not matched to a gene: 5. Written as DNA, the CDR3 is TGTGCCAGCAGCGCGACTAGCGGGAAGGGCACAGATACGCAGTATTTT. Amino acid sequence: CASSATSGKGTDTQYF.

This rearrangement joins TRBV5-5 to TRBJ2-7; D might be TRBD2 (5 bases). This CDR3 is 14 amino acids long. CDR1 SGHKS and CDR2 YYEKEE come from the germline V gene (reference sequence). The V and J ends lost 5 bases and 3 bases respectively, with 15 bases between them. The CDR3 DNA is TGTGCCAGCAGGCTGGTAGTTGCGGGCTACGAGCAGTACTTC. It codes for CASRLVVAGYEQYF.